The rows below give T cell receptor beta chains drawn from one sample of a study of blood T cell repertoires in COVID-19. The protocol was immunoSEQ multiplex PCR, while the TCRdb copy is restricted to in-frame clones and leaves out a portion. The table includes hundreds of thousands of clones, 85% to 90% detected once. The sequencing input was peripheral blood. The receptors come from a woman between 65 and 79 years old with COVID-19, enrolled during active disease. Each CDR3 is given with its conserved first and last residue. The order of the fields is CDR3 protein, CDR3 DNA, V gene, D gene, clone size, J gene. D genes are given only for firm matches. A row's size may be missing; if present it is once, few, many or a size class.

CDR3: CASSVAGSPHGYTF
DNA: TGTGCCAGCAGCGTAGCTGGCAGTCCCCATGGCTACACCTTC
V: TRBV9
D: -
size: -
J: TRBJ1-2

CDR3: CATSDPGGANTGELFF
DNA: TGTGCCACCAGTGATCCGGGAGGGGCGAACACCGGGGAGCTGTTTTTT
V: TRBV24-1
D: TRBD2
size: once
J: TRBJ2-2

CDR3: CASSLSREGDSPLHF
DNA: TGTGCCAGCAGTTTATCTCGGGAGGGGGATTCACCCCTCCACTTT
V: TRBV28
D: -
size: -
J: TRBJ1-6

CDR3: CATSDNTGGNQPQHF
DNA: TGTGCCACCAGTGACAATACAGGGGGAAATCAGCCCCAGCATTTT
V: TRBV24-1
D: TRBD1
size: -
J: TRBJ1-5

CDR3: CVVGRGTGNTIYF
DNA: TGTGTAGTGGGTCGCGGGACTGGAAACACCATATATTTT
V: TRBV28
D: -
size: -
J: TRBJ1-3

CDR3: CASSQPLRDRVYEQYF
DNA: TGCGCCAGCAGCCAACCCCTCCGGGACAGGGTCTACGAGCAGTACTTC
V: TRBV4-1
D: TRBD1
size: -
J: TRBJ2-7

CDR3: CASSPWDREADTEAFF
DNA: TGCGCCAGCAGTCCTTGGGACAGGGAAGCGGACACTGAAGCTTTCTTT
V: TRBV23-1
D: TRBD1
size: -
J: TRBJ1-1

CDR3: CASSQEKGAGGYTF
DNA: TGTGCCAGCAGCCAAGAAAAGGGAGCGGGTGGCTACACCTTC
V: TRBV4-2
D: -
size: few
J: TRBJ1-2

CDR3: CASSKDRLGYGYTF
DNA: TGTGCCAGCAGCAAGGACAGGCTTGGCTATGGCTACACCTTC
V: TRBV5-6
D: TRBD1
size: -
J: TRBJ1-2

CDR3: CAISETGTGWNTEAFF
DNA: TGTGCCATCAGTGAGACCGGGACAGGATGGAACACTGAAGCTTTCTTT
V: TRBV10-3
D: TRBD1
size: -
J: TRBJ1-1

CDR3: CASSPGQPSSGANVLTF
DNA: TGTGCCAGCTCCCCGGGACAGCCTTCCTCTGGGGCCAACGTCCTGACTTTC
V: TRBV18
D: TRBD1
size: -
J: TRBJ2-6

CDR3: CASSYPEGGDYGYTF
DNA: TGTGCCAGCAGTTACCCGGAAGGGGGAGACTATGGCTACACCTTC
V: TRBV6-5
D: -
size: -
J: TRBJ1-2

CDR3: CASIRDRGRNTIYF
DNA: TGTGCCAGCATTCGGGACAGGGGGCGGAACACCATATATTTT
V: TRBV2
D: TRBD1
size: -
J: TRBJ1-3

CDR3: CASSLRAISRLSSTDTQYF
DNA: TGTGCCAGCAGCTTACGAGCTATATCGCGTCTTTCTAGCACAGATACGCAGTATTTT
V: TRBV11-2
D: -
size: -
J: TRBJ2-3

CDR3: CASSLVGSEQYF
DNA: TGTGCCAGCAGCTTAGTTGGGAGCGAGCAGTACTTC
V: TRBV11-2
D: -
size: -
J: TRBJ2-7

CDR3: CATQSGLRTEAFF
DNA: TGTGCCACGCAGTCGGGATTGCGGACTGAAGCTTTCTTT
V: TRBV15
D: -
size: -
J: TRBJ1-1

CDR3: CASSQGFPDTQYF
DNA: TGTGCCAGCTCTCAGGGGTTCCCAGATACGCAGTATTTT
V: TRBV18
D: -
size: -
J: TRBJ2-3

CDR3: CASSWTSGGEGEQYF
DNA: TGTGCCAGCAGCTGGACTAGCGGGGGGGAGGGCGAGCAGTACTTC
V: TRBV5-4
D: TRBD2
size: -
J: TRBJ2-7

CDR3: CASSVGPASIQYF
DNA: TGTGCCAGCAGTGTGGGGCCCGCCAGCATTCAGTACTTC
V: TRBV7-9
D: -
size: -
J: TRBJ2-4

CDR3: CASSQKAGNEKLFF
DNA: TGTGCCAGCAGCCAAAAGGCAGGGAATGAAAAACTGTTTTTT
V: TRBV3-1/TRBV3-2
D: -
size: once
J: TRBJ1-4

CDR3: CASSLAGGQSPETQYF
DNA: TGTGCCAGCAGCCTAGCGGGGGGGCAGAGTCCAGAGACCCAGTACTTC
V: TRBV9
D: TRBD2
size: -
J: TRBJ2-5

CDR3: CATSDENRITDTQYF
DNA: TGTGCCACCAGTGATGAAAACAGGATCACAGATACGCAGTATTTT
V: TRBV24-1
D: -
size: -
J: TRBJ2-3

CDR3: CASSLRGPAGELFF
DNA: TGTGCCAGCAGTTTGAGAGGGCCGGCCGGGGAGCTGTTTTTT
V: TRBV27
D: -
size: -
J: TRBJ2-2

CDR3: CASSSWTSGDSNSYEQYF
DNA: TGTGCCAGCAGCTCTTGGACTAGCGGGGACAGTAACTCCTACGAGCAGTACTTC
V: TRBV7-9
D: TRBD2
size: -
J: TRBJ2-7

CDR3: CAIGWGLNTEAFF
DNA: TGTGCCATCGGTTGGGGGCTGAACACTGAAGCTTTCTTT
V: TRBV10-3
D: -
size: -
J: TRBJ1-1

CDR3: CASSPGTGEGGTEAFF
DNA: TGTGCCAGTAGTCCCGGGACAGGGGAAGGGGGCACTGAAGCTTTCTTT
V: TRBV19
D: TRBD1
size: -
J: TRBJ1-1

CDR3: CASSQVGDTVYGYTF
DNA: TGTGCCAGCAGCCAAGTAGGGGACACAGTGTATGGCTACACCTTC
V: TRBV4-2
D: -
size: -
J: TRBJ1-2

CDR3: CASSGPGGSSYEQYF
DNA: TGTGCCAGTAGTGGCCCCGGGGGAAGCTCCTACGAGCAGTACTTC
V: TRBV19
D: -
size: -
J: TRBJ2-7

CDR3: CASSYSIGDEQYF
DNA: TGTGCCAGCAGTTACTCGATAGGGGACGAGCAGTACTTC
V: TRBV6-6
D: -
size: -
J: TRBJ2-7

CDR3: CSVEAPDRGTYEQYF
DNA: TGCAGCGTTGAAGCCCCGGACAGGGGGACCTACGAGCAGTACTTC
V: TRBV29-1
D: TRBD1
size: once
J: TRBJ2-7

CDR3: CASSLTGTGGLTEAFF
DNA: TGCGCCAGCAGCTTGACGGGGACAGGGGGACTCACTGAAGCTTTCTTT
V: TRBV5-1
D: TRBD1
size: once
J: TRBJ1-1

CDR3: CASSPRGGYSNQPQHF
DNA: TGTGCCAGCAGTCCCCGGGGTGGGTATAGCAATCAGCCCCAGCATTTT
V: TRBV28
D: -
size: -
J: TRBJ1-5

CDR3: CASSIVVGRGLGEQFF
DNA: TGTGCCAGTAGTATAGTAGTCGGCAGGGGTTTGGGTGAGCAGTTCTTC
V: TRBV19
D: -
size: -
J: TRBJ2-1

CDR3: CAISDDSEVGYF
DNA: TGTGCCATCAGTGACGACTCCGAGGTCGGGTATTTT
V: TRBV10-3
D: -
size: -
J: TRBJ2-3

CDR3: CASSLAGDRAAEAFF
DNA: TGCGCCAGCAGCTTGGCAGGGGACAGGGCGGCTGAAGCTTTCTTT
V: TRBV5-1
D: TRBD1
size: -
J: TRBJ1-1

CDR3: CASSQAPDRGFYGYTF
DNA: TGCGCCAGCAGCCAAGCCCCGGACAGGGGTTTCTATGGCTACACCTTC
V: TRBV4-1
D: TRBD1
size: once
J: TRBJ1-2

CDR3: CASSPPGAGGVGVAFF
DNA: TGTGCCAGCAGCCCCCCGGGGGCGGGGGGCGTCGGGGTAGCTTTCTTT
V: TRBV7-9
D: -
size: -
J: TRBJ1-1

CDR3: CASSLDGGRVSPLHF
DNA: TGTGCCAGCAGCTTAGACGGGGGGCGAGTTTCACCCCTCCACTTT
V: TRBV7-9
D: -
size: -
J: TRBJ1-6

CDR3: CAWSVGQGTAFF
DNA: TGTGCCTGGAGTGTGGGACAGGGGACCGCTTTCTTT
V: TRBV30
D: TRBD1
size: -
J: TRBJ1-1

CDR3: CAWNLYTANYGYTF
DNA: TGTGCCTGGAACCTATATACAGCAAACTATGGCTACACCTTC
V: TRBV30
D: -
size: -
J: TRBJ1-2

CDR3: CASSPGGTQYF
DNA: TGTGCCAGCAGCCCCGGGGGTACGCAGTATTTT
V: TRBV3-1/TRBV3-2
D: -
size: -
J: TRBJ2-3

CDR3: CATSEGTGRDYGYTF
DNA: TGTGCCACCAGTGAGGGGACAGGGCGCGACTATGGCTACACCTTC
V: TRBV24-1
D: TRBD1
size: -
J: TRBJ1-2

CDR3: CSVLWTVNEKLFF
DNA: TGCAGCGTTCTGTGGACAGTTAATGAAAAACTGTTTTTT
V: TRBV29-1
D: -
size: -
J: TRBJ1-4

CDR3: CASSLRGQGVNEKLFF
DNA: TGCGCCAGCAGCTTGAGGGGACAGGGGGTTAATGAAAAACTGTTTTTT
V: TRBV5-1
D: TRBD1
size: -
J: TRBJ1-4

CDR3: CASSQFAFGAQETQYF
DNA: TGCGCCAGCAGCCAATTTGCCTTTGGGGCCCAAGAGACCCAGTACTTC
V: TRBV4-3
D: -
size: few
J: TRBJ2-5

CDR3: CASREQGNAQYF
DNA: TGTGCCAGCCGGGAACAGGGGAATGCCCAGTACTTC
V: TRBV27
D: TRBD1
size: -
J: TRBJ2-5

CDR3: CASSQAGLPVGYF
DNA: TGTGCCAGCAGCCAAGCGGGACTCCCGGTCGGGTACTTC
V: TRBV7-2
D: TRBD2
size: -
J: TRBJ2-4

CDR3: CASSLDRSPYNEQFF
DNA: TGCGCCAGCAGCTTGGACAGAAGCCCCTACAATGAGCAGTTCTTC
V: TRBV4-3
D: -
size: once
J: TRBJ2-1

CDR3: CASSFTGGTEAFF
DNA: TGTGCCAGCAGCTTCACAGGGGGCACTGAAGCTTTCTTT
V: TRBV11-2
D: TRBD1
size: -
J: TRBJ1-1

CDR3: CASRDGQGNNYGYTF
DNA: TGCGCCAGCAGGGACGGTCAGGGGAATAACTATGGCTACACCTTC
V: TRBV10-2
D: -
size: -
J: TRBJ1-2

CDR3: CASSRNTEAFF
DNA: TGTGCCAGCAGCCGGAACACTGAAGCTTTCTTT
V: TRBV7-2
D: -
size: -
J: TRBJ1-1

CDR3: CASSYDGGEFNEQFF
DNA: TGTGCCAGTAGTTACGACGGGGGTGAATTCAATGAGCAGTTCTTC
V: TRBV19
D: -
size: -
J: TRBJ2-1